One sample yielded the 20 T cell receptor beta chains listed below, sequenced in a study of monozygotic twins with inflammatory bowel disease. TCRdb re-called the 5' RACE reads and catalogs CDR3 proteins one per entry, DNA excluded. The sample totals more than 300,000 distinct CDR3 sequences. The sequenced sample consisted of blood. The receptor set was obtained from a human donor with ulcerative colitis or Crohn's disease, or a healthy co-twin of an affected twin (not recorded which).

CDR3 sequence reads: CASSLNGNNEQFF. V gene TRBV7-2 combines with J gene TRBJ2-1. There are 13 residues in the CDR3. Germline lookup yields CDR1 SGHTA and CDR2 FQGNSA.

This rearrangement joins TRBV12-3 or TRBV12-4 to TRBJ2-3; the TCRdb call, TRBD2, lacks DNA for checking. CDR3 length: 16 residues. The CDR3 sequence is CASSFLAGGPTDTQYF.

The chain is built from TRBV7-2 and TRBJ2-7. This CDR3 is 14 amino acids long. Germline V gene data show CDR1 as SGHTA and CDR2 as FQGNSA. This CDR3 reads CASSLMGSFDEQYF.

The rearrangement uses TRBV11-2 and TRBJ1-4; without DNA, the TCRdb call of TRBD1 cannot be checked. CDR3 size: 17 residues. Germline CDR1 SGHAT, CDR2 FQNNGV. CDR3 protein: CASSLEAAGRINEKLFF.

The chain joins TRBV4-2 to TRBJ2-1; the TCRdb call, TRBD1, lacks DNA for checking. Germline CDR1 is LGHNA and CDR2 is YNFKEQ. The CDR3 is 17 amino acids. The CDR3 protein is CTSSQDRTGASYNEQFF.

The chain joins TRBV4-1 to TRBJ2-1; TCRdb indicates TRBD1, and absent DNA this call remains unverified. The CDR3 contains 15 residues. Germline V CDR1 and CDR2: MGHRA, YSYEKL. CDR3 residues: CASSQGPFTYNEQFF.

V and J are TRBV6-5 and TRBJ2-7; as DNA is missing, the TRBD2 call by TCRdb cannot be tested. This CDR3 comprises 15 residues. From germline, CDR1 is MNHEY and CDR2 SVGAGI. Here the CDR3 reads CASSYSRLTTYEQYF.

V and J are TRBV20-1 and TRBJ1-5; without DNA, the TCRdb call of TRBD1 cannot be checked. The length of the CDR3 is 15 residues. CDR1 and CDR2 from the germline V gene are DFQATT and SNEGSKA (reference sequence). This chain's CDR3 is CSVYPRQLRNQPQHF.

CDR3 in amino acids: CASSLELSALGEQFF. J is TRBJ2-1 and V is TRBV7-7. The CDR3 loop spans 15 amino acids. CDR1 SSHAT and CDR2 FNYEAQ come from the germline V gene (reference sequence).

The rearrangement uses TRBV24-1 and TRBJ2-5; the TRBD1 assignment by TCRdb is unverifiable without DNA. CDR1 and CDR2 from the germline V gene are KGHDR and SFDVKD. There are 14 residues in the CDR3. This chain's CDR3 is CATTDSREQETQYF.

J is TRBJ2-1 and V is TRBV20-1. Germline assignment: CDR1 DFQATT and CDR2 SNEGSKA (reference sequence). CDR3 length: 12 amino acids. This CDR3 reads CSARVPRNEQFF.

The chain has TRBV9 and TRBJ2-5. The CDR3 spans 13 residues. Looked up from germline, CDR1 is SGDLS and CDR2 is YYNGEE. The CDR3 protein is CASSVRDQETQYF.

The chain uses TRBV5-1 and TRBJ2-1; without DNA, the TCRdb call of TRBD1 cannot be checked. The germline V gene has CDR1 SGHRS and CDR2 YFSETQ. CDR3 length: 15 amino acids. The CDR3: CASSLGDRGGNEQFF.

This chain uses TRBV7-9 with TRBJ2-4; as DNA is missing, the TRBD1 call by TCRdb cannot be tested. The CDR3 extends over 14 amino acids. Per the germline V gene, CDR1 is SEHNR and CDR2 is FQNEAQ (reference sequence). The CDR3 is CASSFGRGKNIQYF.

The V gene is TRBV6-5, the J gene TRBJ1-1. The length of the CDR3 is 16 residues. Germline values: CDR1 MNHEY, CDR2 SVGAGI. The CDR3 loop reads CASSYIGLRSNTEAFF.

The chain links TRBV29-1 to TRBJ2-1; checking the TCRdb D call of TRBD2 is not possible without DNA. The CDR3 contains 14 residues. The germline V gene has CDR1 SQVTM and CDR2 ANQGSEA. This chain's CDR3 is CSADGLAGGNEQFF.

The rearrangement joins TRBV20-1 to TRBJ1-1; the D call from TCRdb, TRBD1, cannot be confirmed without DNA. The CDR3 is 15 amino acids. Germline values: CDR1 DFQATT, CDR2 SNEGSKA (reference sequence). The CDR3 region is CSARKQATGNTEAFF.

The CDR3 here is CASSLTTGSTDTQYF. The rearrangement uses TRBV7-3 and TRBJ2-3; TCRdb gives TRBD1 as the D gene, but with no DNA this cannot be confirmed. The CDR3 is 15 amino acids. CDR1 and CDR2 from the germline V gene are SGHTA and FQGTGA.

The chain carries TRBV7-2 and TRBJ2-7; the TRBD1 assignment by TCRdb is unverifiable without DNA. The CDR3 length is 14 residues. Germline-derived CDR1 and CDR2 are SGHTA and FQGNSA. CDR3 sequence: CASSRPGFSYEQYF.

The rearrangement links TRBV19 to TRBJ1-1. CDR3 length: 16 residues. Per the germline V gene, CDR1 is LNHDA and CDR2 is SQIVND (reference sequence). The CDR3 here is CATLEGPWSRNTEAFF.